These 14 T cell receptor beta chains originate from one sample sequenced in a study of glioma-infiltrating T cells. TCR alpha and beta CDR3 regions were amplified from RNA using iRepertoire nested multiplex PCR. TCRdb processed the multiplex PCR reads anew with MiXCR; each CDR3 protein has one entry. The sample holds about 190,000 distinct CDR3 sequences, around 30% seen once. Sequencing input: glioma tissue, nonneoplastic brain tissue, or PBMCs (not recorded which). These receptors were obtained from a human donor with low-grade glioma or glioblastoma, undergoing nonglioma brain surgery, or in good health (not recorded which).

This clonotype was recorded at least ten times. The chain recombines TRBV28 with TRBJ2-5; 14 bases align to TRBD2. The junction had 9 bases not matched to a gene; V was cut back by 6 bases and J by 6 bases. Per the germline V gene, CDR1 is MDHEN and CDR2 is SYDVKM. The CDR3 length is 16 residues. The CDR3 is CASSKGTSGSLKTQYF. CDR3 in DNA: TGTGCCAGCAGCAAGGGGACTAGCGGGAGCCTAAAGACCCAGTACTTC.

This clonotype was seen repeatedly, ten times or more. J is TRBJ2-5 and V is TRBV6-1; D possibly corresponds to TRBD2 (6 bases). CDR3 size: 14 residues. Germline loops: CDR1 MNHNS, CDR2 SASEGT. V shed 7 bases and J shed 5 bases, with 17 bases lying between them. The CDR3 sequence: CASKRDSGRETQYF. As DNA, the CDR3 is TGTGCCAGCAAAAGGGACTCTGGGCGGGAGACCCAGTACTTC.

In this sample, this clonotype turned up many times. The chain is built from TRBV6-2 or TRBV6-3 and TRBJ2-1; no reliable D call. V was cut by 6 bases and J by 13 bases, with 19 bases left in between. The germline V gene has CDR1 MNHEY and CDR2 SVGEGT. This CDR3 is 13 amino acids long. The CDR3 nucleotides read TGTGCCAGCAGCCCCGATCACAGTCTTGATCAGTTCTTC. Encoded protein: CASSPDHSLDQFF.

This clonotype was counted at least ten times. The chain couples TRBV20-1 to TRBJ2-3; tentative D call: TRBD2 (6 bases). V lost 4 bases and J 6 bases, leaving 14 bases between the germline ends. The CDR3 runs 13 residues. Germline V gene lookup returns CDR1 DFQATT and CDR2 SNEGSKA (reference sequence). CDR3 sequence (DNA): TGCAGTGCTAAAGTCCTTGCGGGGGATACGCAGTATTTT. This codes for CSAKVLAGDTQYF.

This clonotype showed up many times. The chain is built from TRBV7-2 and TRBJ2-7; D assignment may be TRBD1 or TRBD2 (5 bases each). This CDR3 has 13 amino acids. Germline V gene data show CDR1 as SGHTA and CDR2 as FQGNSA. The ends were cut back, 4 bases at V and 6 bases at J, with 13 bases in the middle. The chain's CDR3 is CASSYPLRGEQYF. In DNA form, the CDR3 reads TGTGCCAGCAGCTATCCTTTGAGGGGCGAGCAGTACTTC.

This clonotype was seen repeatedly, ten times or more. The CDR3 DNA follows: TGTGCCAGCAGTCCAGGACTAGCGGCAACAGATACGCAGTATTTT. Translation: CASSPGLAATDTQYF. The chain links TRBV27 to TRBJ2-3, with 10 positions matching TRBD2. CDR1 is MNHEY and CDR2 is SMNVEV in the germline V gene (reference sequence). V shed 5 bases, J shed 3 bases, and the junction held 5 bases outside the gene matches. The CDR3 covers 15 residues.

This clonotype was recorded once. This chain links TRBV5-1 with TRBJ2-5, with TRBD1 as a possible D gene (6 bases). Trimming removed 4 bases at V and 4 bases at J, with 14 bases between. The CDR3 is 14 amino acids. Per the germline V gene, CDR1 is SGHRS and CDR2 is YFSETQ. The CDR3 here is CASSKRQGIETQYF. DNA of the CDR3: TGCGCCAGCAGCAAGCGCCAGGGGATAGAGACCCAGTACTTC.

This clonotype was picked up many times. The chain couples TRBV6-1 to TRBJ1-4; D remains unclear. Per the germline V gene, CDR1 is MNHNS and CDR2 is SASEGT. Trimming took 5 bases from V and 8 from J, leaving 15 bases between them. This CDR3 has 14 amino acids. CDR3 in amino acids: CASSYYHSGEKLFF. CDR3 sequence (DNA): TGTGCCAGCAGTTATTATCATAGCGGCGAAAAACTGTTTTTT.

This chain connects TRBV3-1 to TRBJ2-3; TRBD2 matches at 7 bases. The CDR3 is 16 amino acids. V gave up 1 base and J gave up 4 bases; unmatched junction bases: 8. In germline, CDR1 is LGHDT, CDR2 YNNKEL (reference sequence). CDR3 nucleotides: TGTGCCAGCAGCCAAGGGGGCGGGAGTATTGCAGATACGCAGTATTTT. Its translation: CASSQGGGSIADTQYF.

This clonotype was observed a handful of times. The CDR3 loop reads CAVGPANYGYTF. DNA for the CDR3: TGTGCCGTCGGACCTGCTAACTATGGCTACACCTTC. The gene calls are TRBV2 and TRBJ1-2; D ambiguous. CDR1 and CDR2 from the germline V gene are SNHLY and FYNNEI. V was cut by 11 bases and J by 0 bases, with 10 bases left in between. This CDR3 spans 12 amino acids.

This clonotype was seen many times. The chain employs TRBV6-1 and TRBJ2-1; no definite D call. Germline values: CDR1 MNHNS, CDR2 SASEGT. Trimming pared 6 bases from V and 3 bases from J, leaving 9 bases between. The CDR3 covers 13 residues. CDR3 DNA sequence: TGTGCCAGCAGCCTCGGTTACTACAATGAGCAGTTCTTC. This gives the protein CASSLGYYNEQFF.

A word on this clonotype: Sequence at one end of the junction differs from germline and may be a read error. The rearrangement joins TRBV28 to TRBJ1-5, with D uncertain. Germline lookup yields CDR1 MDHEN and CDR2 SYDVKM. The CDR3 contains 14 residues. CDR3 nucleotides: TGTGCCAGCAGTTTATGGGTCTCCAATCGGCCCCAACATTTT. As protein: CASSLWVSNRPQHF.

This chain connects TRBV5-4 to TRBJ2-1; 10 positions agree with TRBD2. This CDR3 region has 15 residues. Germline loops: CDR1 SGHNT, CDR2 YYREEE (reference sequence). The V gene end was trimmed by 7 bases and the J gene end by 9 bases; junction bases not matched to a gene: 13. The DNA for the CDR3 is TGTGCCAGCTCCTCCGGGCTAGCGGGAGAACCTGAGCAGTTCTTC. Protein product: CASSSGLAGEPEQFF.

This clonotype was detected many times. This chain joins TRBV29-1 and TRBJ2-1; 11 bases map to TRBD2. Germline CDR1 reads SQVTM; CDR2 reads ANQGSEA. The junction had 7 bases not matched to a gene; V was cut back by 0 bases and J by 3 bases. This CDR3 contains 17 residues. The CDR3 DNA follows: TGCAGCGTTGAAGATATAGGACTAGCGGGTTTCTACAATGAGCAGTTCTTC. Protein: CSVEDIGLAGFYNEQFF.